The 25 T cell receptor beta chains below were found in one sample sequenced in a study of T and B cells in COVID-19 patients. BIOMED2 TRB-A/B primer pools were used in multiplex TRB PCR. TCRdb analysed the multiplex PCR reads with MiXCR anew, one entry per CDR3 protein. In the table there are around 16,000 distinct CDR3 sequences, about a quarter of which are singletons. From blood, roughly 250-500 ng of genomic DNA served as TRB template. Sample: blood. Receptors originate from a human donor who had recovered from COVID-19.

The V and J genes are TRBV5-1 and TRBJ2-3; D is possibly TRBD2 (6 bases). Looked up from germline, CDR1 is SGHRS and CDR2 is YFSETQ. CDR3 length equals 15 residues. The V end was cut by 2 bases, the J end by 3 bases, with 13 bases between. The CDR3, as DNA: TGCGCCAGCAGCTTAATACCGAGCGGGACAGATACGCAGTATTTT. It encodes CASSLIPSGTDTQYF. Filled out from reference TRBV5-1 and TRBJ2-3, the complete variable domain reads KAGVTQTPRYLIKTRGQQVTLSCSPISGHRSVSWYQQTPGQGLQFLFEYFSETQRNKGNFPGRFSGRQFSNSRSEMNVSTLELGDSALYLCASSLIPSGTDTQYFGPGTRLTVL.

This clonotype is labeled as medium-sized (0.01 to 0.1%). This chain connects TRBV5-5 to TRBJ2-1, with 15 bases aligning to TRBD2. Germline assignment: CDR1 SGHKS and CDR2 YYEKEE (reference sequence). Trimming removed 4 bases from V and 9 bases from J; junction bases left unmatched: 2. CDR3 length: 14 amino acids. Here the CDR3 DNA reads TGTGCCAGCAGCGCGGGACTAGCGGGAGGTGAGCAGTTCTTC. Its translation is CASSAGLAGGEQFF.

This clonotype turned up a few times. The chain recombines TRBV18 with TRBJ1-1; D is uncertain. CDR1 is KGHSH and CDR2 is LQKENI in the germline V gene. The CDR3 contains 14 residues. V was pared by 3 bases and J by 4 bases, with 12 bases between. CDR3 in DNA: TGTGCCAGCTCACCCCCGAGTGGTAGCACTGAAGCTTTCTTT. This codes for CASSPPSGSTEAFF.

This clonotype showed up many times. The chain joins TRBV6-5 to TRBJ1-6, with D possibly matching TRBD1 (6 bases). The CDR3 runs to 13 residues. CDR1 and CDR2 from the germline V gene are MNHEY and SVGAGI. Trimming took 6 bases from V and 7 from J, leaving 10 bases between them. CDR3 protein: CASRGGRNSPLHF. The CDR3 DNA reads TGTGCCAGCAGAGGGGGAAGGAATTCACCCCTCCACTTT.

This clonotype has at least ten counts. The rearrangement joins TRBV19 to TRBJ1-2; D is possibly TRBD1 (5 bases). The germline gives CDR1 LNHDA, CDR2 SQIVND (reference sequence). The CDR3 runs 13 residues. Trimming removed 7 bases from V and 8 bases from J, with 17 bases in between. This CDR3 reads CASTPDRTRGYTF. The CDR3 nucleotides read TGTGCCAGTACCCCAGACAGAACTCGCGGCTACACCTTC.

This clonotype was picked up a small number of times. This chain links TRBV12-3 or TRBV12-4 with TRBJ1-3; D not resolved. The CDR3 spans 11 residues. The ends were cut back, 6 bases at V and 2 bases at J, with 2 bases in the middle. The chain's CDR3 is CASSAGNTIYF. The CDR3 coding sequence is TGTGCCAGCAGCGCTGGAAACACCATATATTTT.

This clonotype turned up a few times. J is TRBJ1-1 and V is TRBV6-5; possible D gene TRBD1, 6 bases. V was pared by 6 bases and J by 6 bases, with 14 bases between. This CDR3 comprises 13 residues. Per the germline V gene, CDR1 is MNHEY and CDR2 is SVGAGI. CDR3 protein: CASSLRGMAEAFF. CDR3 sequence (DNA): TGTGCCAGCAGCTTAAGGGGGATGGCTGAAGCTTTCTTT.

The CDR3 sequence is CASKQVYGYTF. The CDR3 coding sequence is TGTGCCAGCAAACAGGTCTATGGCTACACCTTC. The chain couples TRBV12-3 or TRBV12-4 to TRBJ1-2; tentative D call: TRBD1 (5 bases). With 7 bases removed from V and 4 bases from J, the gap between germline ends came to 7 bases. The CDR3 is made up of 11 amino acids.

This clonotype showed up just once. A clone one base away is much larger, so this may be a read error. The genes are TRBV19 and TRBJ1-4; D is unclear. The germline V gene has CDR1 LNHDA and CDR2 SQIVND (reference sequence). This CDR3 contains 15 residues. The CDR3: CASRIRGNSNKKLFF. CDR3 DNA sequence: TGTGCCAGTAGAATCCGCGGGAACTCTAATAAAAAACTGTTTTTT. The whole variable domain, remainder taken from reference TRBV19 and TRBJ1-4, is DGGITQSPKYLFRKEGQNVTLSCEQNLNHDAMYWYRQDPGQGLRLIYYSQIVNDFQKGDIAEGYSVSREKKESFPLTVTSAQKNPTAFYLCASRIRGNSNKKLFFGSGTQLSVL.

On this clonotype: This may arise from a read error, as a much more abundant clone is one base away. The rearrangement joins TRBV27 to TRBJ2-5, with 10 bases that match TRBD2. V dropped 7 bases and J dropped 5; count of bases not matched to a gene: 10. The CDR3 extends over 15 amino acids. Germline-derived CDR1 and CDR2 are MNHEY and SMNVEV (reference sequence). The CDR3 loop is CASTFRAGGLETQYF. The CDR3 nucleotides are TGTGCCAGCACTTTCCGAGCGGGAGGGCTGGAGACCCAGTACTTC.

The sample holds a few counts of this clonotype. The chain recombines TRBV5-4 with TRBJ1-3; D remains unclear. The V end lost 7 bases, the J end lost 1 base, and 21 bases lay between the germline ends. The CDR3 consists of 17 residues. Germline V gene data show CDR1 as SGHNT and CDR2 as YYREEE (reference sequence). The CDR3 region is CASHMGSTTLSGNTIYF. CDR3 DNA: TGTGCCAGCCACATGGGATCCACAACCTTGTCTGGAAACACCATATATTTT.

The DNA of the CDR3 is TGTGCCAGCAGCTGGGACAGGTTAGCTAACTATGGCTACACCTTC. It translates to CASSWDRLANYGYTF. This sequence joins TRBV5-6 and TRBJ1-2; 8 nucleotides align to TRBD1. The CDR3 has 15 residues. After removal of 3 bases from V and 0 bases from J, the junction contained 4 bases not matched to a gene. Germline CDR1 is SGHDT and CDR2 is YYEEEE. The whole variable domain, remainder taken from reference TRBV5-6 and TRBJ1-2, is DAGVTQSPTHLIKTRGQQVTLRCSPKSGHDTVSWYQQALGQGPQFIFQYYEEEERQRGNFPDRFSGHQFPNYSSELNVNALLLGDSALYLCASSWDRLANYGYTFGSGTRLTVV.

The chain joins TRBV7-6 to TRBJ1-3; no reliable D call. Germline V gene data show CDR1 as SGHVS and CDR2 as FNYEAQ. V gave up 0 bases and J gave up 4 bases, with 4 bases separating them. The length of the CDR3 is 13 residues. As DNA, the CDR3 is TGTGCCAGCAGCTTAGCCGGGGGAAACACCATATATTTT. Translated: CASSLAGGNTIYF.

In its sample, this clonotype is medium-sized. The genes are TRBV19 and TRBJ1-3, with 7 bases lining up with TRBD1. Trimming took 8 bases from V and 0 from J; bases not matched to a gene: 4. Germline CDR1 is LNHDA and CDR2 is SQIVND (reference sequence). This CDR3 contains 14 residues. As DNA, the CDR3 is TGTGCCAGTTACCGGACAGGCTCTGGAAACACCATATATTTT. This codes for CASYRTGSGNTIYF. Variable domain in full (rest from reference TRBV19 and TRBJ1-3): DGGITQSPKYLFRKEGQNVTLSCEQNLNHDAMYWYRQDPGQGLRLIYYSQIVNDFQKGDIAEGYSVSREKKESFPLTVTSAQKNPTAFYLCASYRTGSGNTIYFGEGSWLTVV.

The genes are TRBV20-1 and TRBJ2-7; D might be TRBD2 (6 bases). Germline V gives CDR1 DFQATT, CDR2 SNEGSKA (reference sequence). Trimming left V 6 bases short and J 3 bases short, with 15 bases between. The CDR3 runs 13 residues. CDR3 nucleotide sequence: TGCAGTGCCCTCCGGTCGACTAGCTACGAGCAGTACTTC. This sequence encodes CSALRSTSYEQYF.

In its sample, this clonotype was seen a few times. The chain joins TRBV6-5 to TRBJ1-1; D is possibly TRBD1 (5 bases). The CDR3 sequence is 15 residues long. The germline V gene has CDR1 MNHEY and CDR2 SVGAGI. The germline V and J ends were trimmed by 7 bases and 13 bases, with 28 bases remaining between them. CDR3 sequence (DNA): TGTGCCAGCACTGCTACGGCGGACGGGGGGTTGAAAGGTTTCTTT. Its translation is CASTATADGGLKGFF.

The chain couples TRBV7-9 to TRBJ2-3; TRBD1 matches 9 bases. CDR1 and CDR2 from the germline V gene are SEHNR and FQNEAQ (reference sequence). V shed 3 bases and J 4 bases; nucleotides not matched to a gene: 17. This CDR3 has 19 amino acids. The CDR3 loop is CASSFPGQGQGGISDTQYF. As DNA, the CDR3 is TGTGCCAGCAGCTTCCCGGGACAGGGTCAAGGGGGTATCTCAGATACGCAGTATTTT.

This clonotype came up a few times. This chain connects TRBV6-1 to TRBJ1-1; the D gene is possibly TRBD1 (6 bases). Germline CDR1 and CDR2: MNHNS and SASEGT. V gave up 5 bases and J gave up 1 base, with 14 bases separating them. The CDR3 contains 15 residues. CDR3 sequence (DNA): TGTGCCAGCAGTAAAACAGGGCAGGGGAACACTGAAGCTTTCTTT. It translates to CASSKTGQGNTEAFF.

Judged by abundance, this clonotype is medium-sized. The V call is TRBV19, the J call TRBJ2-1, with 10 bases aligning to TRBD1. CDR1 is LNHDA, CDR2 SQIVND, per germline (reference sequence). The CDR3 extends over 17 amino acids. With V trimmed by 5 bases and J by 6 bases, 13 bases remained unmatched. CDR3: CASSSIPRDRGRNEQFF. For the CDR3, the DNA is TGTGCCAGTAGTTCAATCCCCCGGGACAGGGGACGCAATGAGCAGTTCTTC.

The chain uses TRBV30 and TRBJ1-2; possibly TRBD1 for D (5 bases). Trimming stripped 8 bases from V and 6 bases from J, with 22 bases between. CDR1 and CDR2 from the germline V gene are GTSNPN and SVGIG (reference sequence). This CDR3 region has 14 residues. The CDR3: CAGETGVSRDGYTF. CDR3 DNA: TGTGCCGGGGAAACGGGGGTGTCTAGGGATGGCTACACCTTC.

The chain joins TRBV5-6 to TRBJ1-2; no definite D call. V was pared by 4 bases and J by 3 bases, with 13 bases between. Germline CDR1 SGHDT, CDR2 YYEEEE. The CDR3 runs to 14 residues. The CDR3 DNA reads TGTGCCAGCAGCCCCGGACCTCAAGACTATGGCTACACCTTC. Translated, it gives CASSPGPQDYGYTF.

By sample share, this clonotype is medium-sized. This chain uses TRBV29-1 with TRBJ2-2; 8 nucleotides agree with TRBD1. The CDR3 length is 15 residues. Trimming cost V 3 bases and J 0 bases; bases outside gene matches: 3. Germline CDR1 SQVTM, CDR2 ANQGSEA. The CDR3 region has the DNA TGCAGCGTTGACCTACAGGGGGCGAACACCGGGGAGCTGTTTTTT. Encoded protein: CSVDLQGANTGELFF.

This clonotype was seen more than once but under ten times. The genes are TRBV6-1 and TRBJ1-6; D uncertain. The CDR3 totals 15 residues. V was clipped by 0 bases and J by 9 bases, with 12 bases between them. Germline-derived CDR1 and CDR2 are MNHNS and SASEGT. The CDR3 region has the DNA TGTGCCAGCAGTGAAGCGGGAAAGGGAAGTTCACCCCTCCACTTT. It specifies CASSEAGKGSSPLHF.

V usage is TRBV6-5 and J usage is TRBJ1-2; no clear D. Trimming removed 5 bases from V and 2 bases from J, with 15 bases in between. The length of the CDR3 is 15 residues. Germline V lookup: CDR1 MNHEY, CDR2 SVGAGI. CDR3 protein: CASSERSPGNYGYTF. CDR3 nucleotide sequence: TGTGCCAGCAGTGAGAGGTCCCCGGGGAACTATGGCTACACCTTC.

This chain joins TRBV12-3 or TRBV12-4 and TRBJ2-5; TRBD1 matches 8 bases. The CDR3 covers 15 residues. The V gene end was trimmed by 6 bases and the J gene end by 4 bases; junction bases not matched to a gene: 10. The CDR3 here is CASSQGSQGAETQYF. The CDR3 DNA sequence: TGTGCCAGCAGCCAAGGCTCTCAGGGGGCAGAGACCCAGTACTTC.